This section outlines one TCR beta chain sequence together with its context. Its target antigen remains unknown. No base quality values were provided; no much bigger clone lies one nucleotide off. The immunoSEQ Assay, a bias-controlled multiplex PCR, was used to amplify TCRbeta CDR3 regions from genomic DNA. Turning to the authors' computational methods: The number of nucleated cells in each sample was estimated from the amplification of reference gene primers within the assay. To quantify the absolute abundance of each unique TCRbeta CDR3 rearrangement, sequence reads were collapsed and filtered. For each sample, productive Simpson clonality was calculated as the square root of Simpson's diversity index over productive rearrangements. TCRdb limited this immuneACCESS table to in-frame rearrangements with V and J called. A share of clones is missing; checked studies link under half to unresolved V genes, and the rest is unexplained. That table supplies the V and J calls and clone size; D and trimming were determined from the DNA. The sample table records roughly 500,000 clones; roughly 87% of these occur just once. Roughly 0.84% of the sample is taken by the ten largest.

This sample is drawn from a study of blood T cell repertoires in COVID-19 (dated by TCRdb to 2018 to 2020). Broadly, across the study: Samples covering the acute and convalescent phases of COVID-19 were provided by collaborators in the United States, Italy and Spain. The samples were drawn from two sources: the first 160 participants of the ongoing ImmuneRACE study, and 1,200 or so subjects contributed by 6 global collaborators. A freely available public database, intended as a resource for researchers studying the immune response to SARS-CoV-2, is where the repertoires were released. The prospective study material was composed of cDNA or gDNA derived from T cells, B-cell-depleted T cells, or PBMCs. The dataset comprised deeply sampled blood TCRbeta repertoires from subjects exposed to, actively infected with, or recovered from COVID-19. The sample metadata nearly always contained a de-identified subject ID, COVID-19 status, age in years and sex. Where available, HLA class I and class II types were taken from metadata supplied by the sample provider and were not determined by assay-based typing. Here is what the overall study found, with its caveats: How much clinical and demographic metadata was included differed by source and by participant, and the metadata was provided uncurated.

Via the germline V gene, CDR1 is SNHLY and CDR2 FYNNEI. Inclusive of the bounding cysteine and phenylalanine, the CDR3 is 13 residues long. The only DNA kept is the CDR3, 39 bases in frame from the first base. The junction carries 9 bases between V and J, which are trimmed by 6 bases and 0 bases respectively. One collaborating source in Seattle enrolled patients while the patients were actively infected and followed the patients over time throughout the course of disease. The collaborating institutions used their own protocols to collect whole blood in K2EDTA tubes. For TCRbeta analysis, collaborators shipped samples in one of three forms: frozen whole blood, isolated PBMCs, or DNA extracted from either of those sample types.

This TCR was recovered from a man younger than 30 with COVID-19, enrolled during active disease. Sample: peripheral blood. This chain joins TRBV2 to TRBJ2-7; TRBD1 might be the D gene, on 5 matching bases. The DNA sequence follows: TGTGCCAGCAGAAGGACAATCTCCTACGAGCAGTACTTC. It translates to CASRRTISYEQYF.